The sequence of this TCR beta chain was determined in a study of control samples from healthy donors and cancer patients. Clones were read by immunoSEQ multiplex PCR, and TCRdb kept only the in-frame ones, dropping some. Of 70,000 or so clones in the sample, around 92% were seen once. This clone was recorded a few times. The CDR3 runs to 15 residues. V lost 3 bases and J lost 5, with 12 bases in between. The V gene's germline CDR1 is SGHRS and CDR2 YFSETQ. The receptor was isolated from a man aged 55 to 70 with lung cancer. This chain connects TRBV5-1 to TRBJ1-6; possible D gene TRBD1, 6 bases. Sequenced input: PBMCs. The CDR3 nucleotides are TGCGCCAGCAGCTCAGGGACACCCGATAATTCACCCCTCCACTTT. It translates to CASSSGTPDNSPLHF.